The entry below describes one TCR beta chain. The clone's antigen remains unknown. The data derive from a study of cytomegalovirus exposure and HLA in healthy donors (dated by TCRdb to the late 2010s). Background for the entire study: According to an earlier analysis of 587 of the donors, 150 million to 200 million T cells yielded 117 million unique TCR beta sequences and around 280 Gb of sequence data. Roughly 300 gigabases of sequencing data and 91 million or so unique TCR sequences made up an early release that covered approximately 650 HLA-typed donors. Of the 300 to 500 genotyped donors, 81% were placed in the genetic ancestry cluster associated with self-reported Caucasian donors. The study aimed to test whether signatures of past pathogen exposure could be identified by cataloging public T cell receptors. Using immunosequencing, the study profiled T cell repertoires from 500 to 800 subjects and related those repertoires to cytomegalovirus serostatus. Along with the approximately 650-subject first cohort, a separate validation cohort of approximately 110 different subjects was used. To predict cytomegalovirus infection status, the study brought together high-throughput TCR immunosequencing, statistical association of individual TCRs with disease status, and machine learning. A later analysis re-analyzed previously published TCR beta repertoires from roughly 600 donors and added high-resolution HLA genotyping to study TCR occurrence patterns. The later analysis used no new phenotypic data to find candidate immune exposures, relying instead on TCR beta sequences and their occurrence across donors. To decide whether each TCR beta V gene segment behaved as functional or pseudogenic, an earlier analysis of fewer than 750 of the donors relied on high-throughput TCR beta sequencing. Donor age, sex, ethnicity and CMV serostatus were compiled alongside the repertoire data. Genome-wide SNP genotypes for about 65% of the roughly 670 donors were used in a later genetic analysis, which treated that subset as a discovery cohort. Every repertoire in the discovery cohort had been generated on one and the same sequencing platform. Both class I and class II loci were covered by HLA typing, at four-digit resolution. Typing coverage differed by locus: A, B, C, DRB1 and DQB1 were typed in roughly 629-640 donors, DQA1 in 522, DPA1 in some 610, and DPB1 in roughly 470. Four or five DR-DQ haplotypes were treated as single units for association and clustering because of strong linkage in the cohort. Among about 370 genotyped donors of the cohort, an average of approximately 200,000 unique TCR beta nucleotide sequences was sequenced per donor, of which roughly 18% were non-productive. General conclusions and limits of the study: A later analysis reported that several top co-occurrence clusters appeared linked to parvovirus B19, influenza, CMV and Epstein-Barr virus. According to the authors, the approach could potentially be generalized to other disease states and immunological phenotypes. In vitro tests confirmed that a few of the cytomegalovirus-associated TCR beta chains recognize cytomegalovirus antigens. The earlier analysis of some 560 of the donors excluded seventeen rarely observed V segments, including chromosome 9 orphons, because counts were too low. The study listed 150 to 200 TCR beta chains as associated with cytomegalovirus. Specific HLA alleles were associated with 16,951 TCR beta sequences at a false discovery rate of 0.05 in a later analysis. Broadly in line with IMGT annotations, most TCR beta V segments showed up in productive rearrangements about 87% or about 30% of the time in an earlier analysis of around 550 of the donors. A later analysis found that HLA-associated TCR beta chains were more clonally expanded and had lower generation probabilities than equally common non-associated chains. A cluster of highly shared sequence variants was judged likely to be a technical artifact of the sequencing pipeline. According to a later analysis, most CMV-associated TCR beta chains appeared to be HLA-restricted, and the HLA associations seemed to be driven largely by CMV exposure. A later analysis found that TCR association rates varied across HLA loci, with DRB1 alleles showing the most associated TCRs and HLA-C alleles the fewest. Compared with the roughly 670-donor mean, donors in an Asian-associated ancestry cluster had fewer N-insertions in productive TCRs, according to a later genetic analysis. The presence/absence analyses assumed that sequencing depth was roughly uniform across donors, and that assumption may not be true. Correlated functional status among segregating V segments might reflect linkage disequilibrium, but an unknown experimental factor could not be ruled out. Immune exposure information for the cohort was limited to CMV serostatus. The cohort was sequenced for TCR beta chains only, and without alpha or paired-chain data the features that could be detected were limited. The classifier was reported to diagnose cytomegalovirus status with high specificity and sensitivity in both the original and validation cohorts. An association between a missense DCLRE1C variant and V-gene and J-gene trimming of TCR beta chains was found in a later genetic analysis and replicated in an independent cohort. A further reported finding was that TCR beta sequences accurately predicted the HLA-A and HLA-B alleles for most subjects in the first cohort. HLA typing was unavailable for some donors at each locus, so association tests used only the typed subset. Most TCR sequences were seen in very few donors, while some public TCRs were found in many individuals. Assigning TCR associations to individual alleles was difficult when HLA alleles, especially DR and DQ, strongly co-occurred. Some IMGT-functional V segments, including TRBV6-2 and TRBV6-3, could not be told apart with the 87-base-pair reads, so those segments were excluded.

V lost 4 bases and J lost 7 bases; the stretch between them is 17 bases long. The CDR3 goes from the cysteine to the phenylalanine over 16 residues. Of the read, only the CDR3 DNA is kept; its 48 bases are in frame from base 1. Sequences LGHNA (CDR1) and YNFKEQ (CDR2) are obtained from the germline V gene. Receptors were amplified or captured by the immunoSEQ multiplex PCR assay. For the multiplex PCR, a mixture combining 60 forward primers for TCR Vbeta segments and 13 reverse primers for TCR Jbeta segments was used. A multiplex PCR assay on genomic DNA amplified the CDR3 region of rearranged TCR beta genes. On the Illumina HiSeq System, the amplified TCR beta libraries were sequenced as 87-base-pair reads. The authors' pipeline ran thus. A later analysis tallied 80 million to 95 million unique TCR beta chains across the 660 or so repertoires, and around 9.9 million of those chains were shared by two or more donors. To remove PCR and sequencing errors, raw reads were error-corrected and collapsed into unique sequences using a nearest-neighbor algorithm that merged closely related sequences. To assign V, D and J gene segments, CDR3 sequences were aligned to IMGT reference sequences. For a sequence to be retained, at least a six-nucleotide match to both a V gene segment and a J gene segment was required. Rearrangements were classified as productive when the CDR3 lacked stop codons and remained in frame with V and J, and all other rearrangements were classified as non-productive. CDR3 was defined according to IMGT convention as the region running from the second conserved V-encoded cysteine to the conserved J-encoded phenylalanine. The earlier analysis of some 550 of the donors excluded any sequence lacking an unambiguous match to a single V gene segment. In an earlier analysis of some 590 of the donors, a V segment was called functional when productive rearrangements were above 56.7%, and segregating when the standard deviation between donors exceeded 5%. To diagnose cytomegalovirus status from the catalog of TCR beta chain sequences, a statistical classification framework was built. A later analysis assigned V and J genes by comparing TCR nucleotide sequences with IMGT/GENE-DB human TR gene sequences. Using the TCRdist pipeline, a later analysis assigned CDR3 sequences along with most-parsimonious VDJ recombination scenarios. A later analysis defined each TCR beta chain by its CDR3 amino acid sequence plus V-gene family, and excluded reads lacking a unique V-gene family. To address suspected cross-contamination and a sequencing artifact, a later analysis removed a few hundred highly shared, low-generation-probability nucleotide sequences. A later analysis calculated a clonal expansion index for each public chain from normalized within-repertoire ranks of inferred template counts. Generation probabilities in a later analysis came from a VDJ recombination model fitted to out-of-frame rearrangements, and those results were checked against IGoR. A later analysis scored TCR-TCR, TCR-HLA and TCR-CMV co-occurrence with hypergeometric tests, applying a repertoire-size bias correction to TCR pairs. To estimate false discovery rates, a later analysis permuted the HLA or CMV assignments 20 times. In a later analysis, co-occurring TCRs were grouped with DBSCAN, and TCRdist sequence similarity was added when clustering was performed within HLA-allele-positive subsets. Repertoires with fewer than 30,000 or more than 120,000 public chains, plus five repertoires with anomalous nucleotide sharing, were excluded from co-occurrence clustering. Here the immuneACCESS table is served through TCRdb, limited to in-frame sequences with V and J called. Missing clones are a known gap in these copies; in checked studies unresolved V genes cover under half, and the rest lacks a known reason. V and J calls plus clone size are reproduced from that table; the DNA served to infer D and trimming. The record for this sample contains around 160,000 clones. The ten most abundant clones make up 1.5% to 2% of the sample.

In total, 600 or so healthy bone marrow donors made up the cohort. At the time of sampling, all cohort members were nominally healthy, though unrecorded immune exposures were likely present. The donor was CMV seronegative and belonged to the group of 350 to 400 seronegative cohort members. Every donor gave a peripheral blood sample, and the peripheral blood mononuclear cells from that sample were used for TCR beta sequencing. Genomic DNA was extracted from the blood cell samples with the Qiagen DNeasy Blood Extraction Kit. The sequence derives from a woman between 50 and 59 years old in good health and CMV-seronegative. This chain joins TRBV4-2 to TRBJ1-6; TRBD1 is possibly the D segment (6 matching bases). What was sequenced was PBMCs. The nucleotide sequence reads TGTGCCAGCAGCCCGGCGGGCAGGGGCAAGAATTCACCCCTCCACTTT. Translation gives CASSPAGRGKNSPLHF.